This T cell receptor (beta chain) was identified in a study of PD-1 blockade in classical Hodgkin lymphoma (dated by TCRdb to the early 2020s). Concerning the study at large: Nivolumab dosing was 3 mg/kg intravenously every 2 weeks, continuing until either disease progression or unacceptable toxicity. The study used CyTOF and TCR beta sequencing to define a peripheral blood immune signature of response to PD-1 blockade in classical Hodgkin lymphoma. What the study reported, not specific to this receptor: Diversity was lower in patients who began nivolumab less than 1 year after ASCT, so these patients were left out of later analyses to avoid confounding by immune reconstitution. A significant rise by C4D1 was seen in CD4+ but not CD8+ TCR diversity (p=0.0027 vs p=0.16), with the rise being most apparent in complete responders (p=0.02). Among trial patients, those achieving complete response had baseline diversity similar to that of newly diagnosed patients, while diversity was significantly lower in partial responders and progressors. The study was limited to a single clinical trial cohort, and causes of repertoire differences, possibly disease activity or prior therapy, remained undefined. Baseline TCR diversity was reported to be lower in newly diagnosed patients than in healthy donors and to be lower still in relapsed/refractory patients.

The sample's time point label, in plain terms: cycle 1 day 1 (C1D1), immediately before nivolumab initiation. Every trial patient had relapsed following autologous stem cell transplantation, and prior brentuximab vedotin exposure was what differed among cohorts A, B and C. Using a Miltenyi CD4+ T cell isolation kit, CD4+ T cells were purified from thawed PBMCs through magnetic negative selection. The trial cohort included 55 to 60 patients with relapsed/refractory classical Hodgkin lymphoma, and each patient had a best overall response of complete response, partial response or progressive disease. Single-agent nivolumab was administered to trial patients in the multi-cohort phase II CheckMate 205 trial. Best overall response was determined by an independent review committee according to the 2007 International Working Group response criteria. Trial PBMCs were collected immediately before nivolumab initiation (C1D1) and during therapy at cycle 2 day 1 and cycle 4 day 1. Peripheral blood was collected in 8 mL Vacutainer Cell Preparation Tubes, from which PBMCs were isolated by centrifugation and then cryopreserved. Purified CD4+ and CD8+ fractions were prepared only for cases in which an additional PBMC sample was available. Magnetically labelled cells were removed on LS columns in a quadroMACS separator, and the flow-through was retained as the purified fraction.

In this sample, this clone turned up a few times. No cognate antigen has been identified for it. It has no much larger one-base neighbor in the sample; base qualities were not kept. Genomic DNA was isolated using the Qiagen DNeasy kit from unsorted PBMCs as well as from negatively selected CD4+ and CD8+ fractions. Amplification of TCR beta CDR3 regions was done by immunoSEQ multiplex PCR with primers that anneal to V and J segments. A synthetic immune receptor repertoire was used to minimize amplification bias, and remaining bias was computationally removed after sequencing. The study's processing was this. Custom Python scripts were used to quantify repertoire diversity as the Shannon entropy index. Unsorted, CD4+ and CD8+ repertoires were analyzed separately, except in combined analyses where CD4+ and CD8+ sequences were merged in silico. Clonal expansion was defined as a frequency increase of at least 2-fold after treatment compared with C1D1, and clones undetected at baseline were assigned a pseudocount of 0.5. Singleton clones were defined as clones with 0 or 1 copy at C1D1, and non-singleton clones were defined as clones with 2 or more copies. Clones expanded in unsorted samples were labelled as CD4+, CD8+ or unknown by matching protein sequences in sorted samples from the same patient. Diversity changes from C1D1 to C4D1 were tested in paired samples using Wilcoxon tests. As stored in TCRdb, this immuneACCESS dataset retains in-frame rearrangements with V and J assigned. A fraction of the clones does not appear; measured against another copy, unresolved V genes explain less than half of the discrepancy, and the remainder lacks a known reason. The DNA was the basis for D and trimming; V, J and clone size are from that table. A total of fewer than 7,500 clones appear in this sample, roughly 79% of them only once. The ten biggest clones cover roughly 2.7% of the sample.

A distance of 14 bases separates the germline ends of V and J, which lose 4 bases and 13 bases respectively. The germline V gene provides CDR1 SNHLY and CDR2 FYNNEI. The CDR3 covers 12 residues, taking in both the cysteine and the phenylalanine. The read is trimmed to its CDR3 DNA, 36 bases read in frame from base 1. The rearranged chain carries TRBV2 and TRBJ1-5, with the D gene call left open. The specimen comprised CD4+ T cells from blood, sampled at baseline. The TCR comes from a human donor with classical Hodgkin lymphoma. The DNA sequence is TGTGCCAGCAGTGCCCCCGGGCAAAGACAGCATTTT. This sequence encodes CASSAPGQRQHF.